This T cell receptor beta chain originates from a study of blood T cell repertoires in COVID-19. This table comes from immunoSEQ multiplex PCR, and its TCRdb copy is limited to in-frame clones, with some not included. The sample has some 89,000 clones; 76% are singletons. Sequenced input: peripheral blood. The sequence was collected from a man between 65 and 85 years old with acute or convalescent COVID-19.

Here the CDR3 DNA reads TGTGCCAGCAGCATACTTAGCGGGGGGGCCCTCACCGGGGAGCTGTTTTTT. This encodes CASSILSGGALTGELFF. The chain employs TRBV5-5 and TRBJ2-2; 11 nucleotides line up with TRBD2. The length of the CDR3 is 17 residues. The ends lost 4 bases at V and 4 bases at J; junction bases unmatched: 9. From germline, CDR1 is SGHKS and CDR2 YYEKEE (reference sequence).